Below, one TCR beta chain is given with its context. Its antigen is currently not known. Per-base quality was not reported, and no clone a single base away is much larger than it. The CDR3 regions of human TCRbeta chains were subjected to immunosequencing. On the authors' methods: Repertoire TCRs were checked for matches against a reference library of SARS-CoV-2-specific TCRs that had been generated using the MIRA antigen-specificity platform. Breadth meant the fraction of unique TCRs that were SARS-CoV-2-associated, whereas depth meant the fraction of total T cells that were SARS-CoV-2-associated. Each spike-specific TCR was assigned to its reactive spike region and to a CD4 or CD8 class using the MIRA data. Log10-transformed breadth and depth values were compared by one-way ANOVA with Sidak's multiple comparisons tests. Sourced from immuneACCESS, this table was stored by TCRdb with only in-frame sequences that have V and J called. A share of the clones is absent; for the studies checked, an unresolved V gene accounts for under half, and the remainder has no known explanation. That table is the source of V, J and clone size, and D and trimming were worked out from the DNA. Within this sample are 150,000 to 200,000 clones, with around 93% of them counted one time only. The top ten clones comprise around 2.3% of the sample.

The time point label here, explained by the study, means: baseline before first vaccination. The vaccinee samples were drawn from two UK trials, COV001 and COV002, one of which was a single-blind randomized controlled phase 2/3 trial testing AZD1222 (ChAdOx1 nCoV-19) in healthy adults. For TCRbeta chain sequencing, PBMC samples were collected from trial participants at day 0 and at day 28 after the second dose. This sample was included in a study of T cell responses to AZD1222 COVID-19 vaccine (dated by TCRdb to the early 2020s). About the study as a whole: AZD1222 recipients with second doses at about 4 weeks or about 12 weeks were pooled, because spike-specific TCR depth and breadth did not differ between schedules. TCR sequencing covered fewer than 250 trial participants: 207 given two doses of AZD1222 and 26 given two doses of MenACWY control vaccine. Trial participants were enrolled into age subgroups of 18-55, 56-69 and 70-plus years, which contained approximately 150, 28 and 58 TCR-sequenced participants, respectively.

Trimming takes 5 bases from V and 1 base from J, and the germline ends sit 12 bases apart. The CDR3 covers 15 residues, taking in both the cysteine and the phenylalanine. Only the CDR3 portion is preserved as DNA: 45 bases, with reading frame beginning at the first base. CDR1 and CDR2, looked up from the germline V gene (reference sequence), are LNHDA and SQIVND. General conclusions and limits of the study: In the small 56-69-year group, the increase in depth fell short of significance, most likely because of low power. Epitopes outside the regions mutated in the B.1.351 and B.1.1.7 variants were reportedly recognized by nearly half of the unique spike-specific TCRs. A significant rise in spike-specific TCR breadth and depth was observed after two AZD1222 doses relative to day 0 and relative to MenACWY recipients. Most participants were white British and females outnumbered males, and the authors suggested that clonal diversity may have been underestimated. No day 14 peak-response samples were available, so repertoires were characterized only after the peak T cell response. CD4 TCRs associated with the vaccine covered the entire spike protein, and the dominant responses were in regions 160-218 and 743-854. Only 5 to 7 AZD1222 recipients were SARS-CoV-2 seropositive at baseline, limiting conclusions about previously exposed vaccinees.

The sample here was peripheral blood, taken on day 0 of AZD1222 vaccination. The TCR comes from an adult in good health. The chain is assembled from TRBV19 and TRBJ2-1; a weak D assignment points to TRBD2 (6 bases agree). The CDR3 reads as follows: CASSVPGVSYNEQFF. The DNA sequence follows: TGTGCCAGTAGTGTCCCGGGGGTGTCCTACAATGAGCAGTTCTTC.